The clone carrying this TCR beta chain was seen just once. The data were obtained in a study of shared clonotypes between healthy human individuals. CDR1 GTSNPN and CDR2 SVGIG come from the germline V gene (reference sequence). V was clipped by 0 bases and J by 7 bases, with 6 bases between them. The CDR3 is 11 residues long. Repertoires were generated with immunoSEQ multiplex PCR, while TCRdb's copy carries only in-frame clones and drops some. The table shows about 2.4 million clones, with roughly 93% occurring only once. What was sequenced was naive CD4+ T cells from PBMCs. The subset was: CD45RA+ positively selected. The chain employs TRBV30 and TRBJ1-2; D unclear. This TCR was recovered from a man aged 18 to 35 in good health. Some clones in this sample may be carry-over from other donors' samples. The CDR3 nucleotides read TGTGCCTGGAGTGTACGATTTGGCTACACCTTC. The encoded protein is CAWSVRFGYTF.